The present entry profiles one T cell receptor beta chain with its context. TCRdb's copy holds only in-frame clones and misses some; the assay was immunoSEQ multiplex PCR. The sample comprises 35,000 to 45,000 clones, 91% of which are singletons, and 7.3% rests with the top ten. The sample originates from a study of PD-L1 blockade in urothelial cancer. About the study: Male sex and bladder-origin urothelial cancer characterized about 85% of the 29 patients.

Described time point: peripheral blood 6 weeks after treatment start. Here the sequenced sample was PBMCs, taken around atezolizumab (anti-PD-L1) treatment. The origin of this receptor is a man aged 65 to 79 with urothelial cancer.

CDR3 residues: CASSLGSQNAFF. The CDR3 nucleotides read TGTGCCAGCAGCTTGGGTAGCCAGAACGCTTTCTTT. The rearrangement joins TRBV5-5 to TRBJ1-1; D gene ambiguous. Germline assignment: CDR1 SGHKS and CDR2 YYEKEE (reference sequence). V lost 0 bases and J lost 11, with 11 bases in between. The CDR3 runs to 12 residues. The variable domain in full, completed from reference TRBV5-5 and TRBJ1-1, reads DAGVTQSPTHLIKTRGQQVTLRCSPISGHKSVSWYQQVLGQGPQFIFQYYEKEERGRGNFPDRFSARQFPNYSSELNVNALLLGDSALYLCASSLGSQNAFFGQGTRLTVV.